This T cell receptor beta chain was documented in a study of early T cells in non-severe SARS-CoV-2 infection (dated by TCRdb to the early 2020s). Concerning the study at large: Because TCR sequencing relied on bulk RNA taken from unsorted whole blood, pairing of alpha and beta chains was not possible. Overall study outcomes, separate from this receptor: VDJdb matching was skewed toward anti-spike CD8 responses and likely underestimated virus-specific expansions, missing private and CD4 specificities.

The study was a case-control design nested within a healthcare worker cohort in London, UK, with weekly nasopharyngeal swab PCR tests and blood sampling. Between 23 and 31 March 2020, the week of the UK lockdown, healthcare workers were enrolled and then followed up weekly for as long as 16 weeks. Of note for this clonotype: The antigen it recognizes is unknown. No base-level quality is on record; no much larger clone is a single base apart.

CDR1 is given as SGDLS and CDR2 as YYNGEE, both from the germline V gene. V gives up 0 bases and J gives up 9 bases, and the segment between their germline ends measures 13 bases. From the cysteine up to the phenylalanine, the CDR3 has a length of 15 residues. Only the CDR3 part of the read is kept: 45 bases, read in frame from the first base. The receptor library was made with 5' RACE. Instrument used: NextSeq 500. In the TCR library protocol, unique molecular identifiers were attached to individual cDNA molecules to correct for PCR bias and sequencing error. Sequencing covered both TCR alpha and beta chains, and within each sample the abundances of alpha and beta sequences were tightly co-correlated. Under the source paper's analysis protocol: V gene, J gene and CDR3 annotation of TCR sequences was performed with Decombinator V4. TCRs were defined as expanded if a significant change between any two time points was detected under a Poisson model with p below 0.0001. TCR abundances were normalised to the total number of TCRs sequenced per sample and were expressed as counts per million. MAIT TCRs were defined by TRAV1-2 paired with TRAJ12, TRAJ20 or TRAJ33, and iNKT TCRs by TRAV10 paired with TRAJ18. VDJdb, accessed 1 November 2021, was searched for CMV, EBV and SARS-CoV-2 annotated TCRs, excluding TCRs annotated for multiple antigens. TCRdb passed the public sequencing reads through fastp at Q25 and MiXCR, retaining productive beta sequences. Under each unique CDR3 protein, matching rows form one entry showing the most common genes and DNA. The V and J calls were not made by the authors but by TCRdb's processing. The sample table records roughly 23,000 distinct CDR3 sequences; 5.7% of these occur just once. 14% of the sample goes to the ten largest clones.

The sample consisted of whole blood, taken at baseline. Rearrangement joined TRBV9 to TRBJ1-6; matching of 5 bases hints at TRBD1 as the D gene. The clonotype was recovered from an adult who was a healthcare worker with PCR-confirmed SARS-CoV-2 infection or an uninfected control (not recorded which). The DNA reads TGTGCCAGCAGCGTAGGGGGGGTTATCAGTTCACCCCTCCACTTT. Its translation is CASSVGGVISSPLHF.